The sequence of this T cell receptor (beta chain) was determined in a study of early T cells in non-severe SARS-CoV-2 infection. Overall study: Sequencing targeted bulk RNA from unsorted whole blood, leaving chains unpaired.

In the library, individual cDNA molecules carried attached unique molecular identifiers. One entry per CDR3 protein, called by TCRdb with MiXCR from the 5' RACE reads. Seen here are under 85,000 distinct CDR3 sequences, more than 12% observed once, and the top ten hold roughly 3.8%. The sequence was collected from an adult who was a healthcare worker with PCR-confirmed SARS-CoV-2 infection or an uninfected control (not recorded which). This specimen was whole blood, taken at baseline.

The CDR3 reads CASSPYFSPTGNTIYF. Here the CDR3 DNA reads TGTGCCAGCAGCCCATATTTCTCTCCGACAGGAAACACCATATATTTT. V gene TRBV3-1 combines with J gene TRBJ1-3; D is ambiguous. CDR1 is LGHDT and CDR2 is YNNKEL in the germline V gene (reference sequence). The CDR3 consists of 16 residues. Trimming took 4 bases from V and 4 from J, leaving 17 bases between them.